This T cell receptor beta chain was captured in a study of molecular identifiers for immune sequencing clone quantification. General study findings and limits: The study found clones above 20 RNA copies held over 98% of effector molecules and under 1% in naive cells. Identical TCR molecules that share a barcode could lead to an underestimation of highly expanded clone sizes.

The length of the CDR3 is 16 residues. Trimming took off 1 base at V and 0 bases at J, with 11 bases between the two ends. Germline values: CDR1 MGHDK, CDR2 SYGVNS. As for this clonotype: Antigen unknown.

The bulk TCR libraries were made with methods described before and with listed TCR primers. In TCRdb, the PCR reads were re-called with MiXCR into one record per CDR3 protein. The sample includes about 500,000 distinct CDR3 sequences, roughly 26% of them seen just once. The chain links TRBV25-1 to TRBJ2-3; the D is unclear. The sequenced material came from naive CD8+ T cells from blood, with Jurkat cell RNA spiked in. Noted subset: FACS-sorted CD8+CD4-CCR7+CD45RA+ naive T cells. The receptor comes from a human donor in good health. Some libraries in this study had Jurkat cell RNA spiked in. The CDR3 DNA reads as TGTGCCAGCAGTGAATCTTCCGATTTTAGCACAGATACGCAGTATTTT. The encoded protein is CASSESSDFSTDTQYF.